These T cell receptor beta chains were read from a single sample in a study of T-cell reconstitution after alpha-beta-depleted transplantation in children. TCRdb reprocessed the PCR reads with MiXCR, giving one entry per CDR3 protein. This sample yields about 90,000 distinct CDR3 sequences, of which about 16% are seen a single time; around 20% belongs to the top ten. The sequences come from PBMCs, mostly from graft donor cells, collected 180 days after TCRalphabeta/CD19-depleted stem cell transplant. These receptors originate from a male patient under 10 years old who had a stem cell transplant for acute lymphoblastic leukemia, so the T cells may come from the graft donor. The CDR3 runs from the conserved cysteine through the conserved F or W. Each record gives: clone size, D gene, J gene, V gene, CDR3 length, CDR3 DNA, CDR3 protein. The D gene is left open where the match is weak. Where a row states a size, it is once, few, many or the class of an expanded clone; other rows omit it.

clone_size: NA; d_call: NA; j_call: TRBJ2-7; v_call: TRBV7-6; cdr3_length: 15; cdr3_nt: TGTGCCAGCAGCCCAGGGGAGCGCCCATCCTACGAGCAGTACTTC; cdr3_aa: CASSPGERPSYEQYF
clone_size: NA; d_call: TRBD1; j_call: TRBJ2-1; v_call: TRBV7-9; cdr3_length: 16; cdr3_nt: TGTGCCAGCAGCGACCGGGACAGGGGACGATTTAATGAGCAGTTCTTC; cdr3_aa: CASSDRDRGRFNEQFF
clone_size: NA; d_call: NA; j_call: TRBJ2-1; v_call: TRBV29-1; cdr3_length: 15; cdr3_nt: TGCAGCGTTGAAGTCGTACCTTTTTCCTACAATGAGCAGTTCTTC; cdr3_aa: CSVEVVPFSYNEQFF
clone_size: NA; d_call: TRBD2; j_call: TRBJ2-1; v_call: TRBV7-6; cdr3_length: 16; cdr3_nt: TGTGCCAGCAGCCACTTACGGGGGGGCCCCGGCAATGAGCAGTTCTTC; cdr3_aa: CASSHLRGGPGNEQFF
clone_size: NA; d_call: NA; j_call: TRBJ2-7; v_call: TRBV10-3; cdr3_length: 15; cdr3_nt: TGTGCCATCAGTGAGCCGTCTCGGGGAATCAACGAGCAGTACTTC; cdr3_aa: CAISEPSRGINEQYF
clone_size: few; d_call: NA; j_call: TRBJ1-1; v_call: TRBV7-9; cdr3_length: 13; cdr3_nt: TGTGCCAGCAGGTTACGGGGAGACACTGAAGCTTTCTTT; cdr3_aa: CASRLRGDTEAFF
clone_size: NA; d_call: NA; j_call: TRBJ1-3; v_call: TRBV6-1; cdr3_length: 18; cdr3_nt: TGTGCCAGCAGTCCACTGCTACCGAGGGGTAACGCTGGAAACACCATATATTTT; cdr3_aa: CASSPLLPRGNAGNTIYF
clone_size: many; d_call: TRBD2; j_call: TRBJ2-4; v_call: TRBV20-1; cdr3_length: 11; cdr3_nt: TGCAGTGCTAGCGGGGGGGGCCAGAGGTACTTC; cdr3_aa: CSASGGGQRYF
clone_size: NA; d_call: NA; j_call: TRBJ2-3; v_call: TRBV20-1; cdr3_length: 14; cdr3_nt: TGCAGTGCTAGAGCGCCTACCAGCACAGATACGCAGTATTTT; cdr3_aa: CSARAPTSTDTQYF
clone_size: NA; d_call: NA; j_call: TRBJ2-1; v_call: TRBV9; cdr3_length: 14; cdr3_nt: TGTGCCAGCAGCGTAAGACTACCTTATGGGGAGCAGTTCTTC; cdr3_aa: CASSVRLPYGEQFF
clone_size: few; d_call: NA; j_call: TRBJ1-1; v_call: TRBV10-2; cdr3_length: 14; cdr3_nt: TGCGCCAGCAGGGCCGGGACACTAAACACTGAAGCTTTCTTT; cdr3_aa: CASRAGTLNTEAFF
clone_size: NA; d_call: TRBD1; j_call: TRBJ1-1; v_call: TRBV7-8; cdr3_length: 14; cdr3_nt: TGTGCCAGCAGCATCATTCGACAGGGTGGAGAAGCTTTCTTT; cdr3_aa: CASSIIRQGGEAFF
clone_size: NA; d_call: NA; j_call: TRBJ1-1; v_call: TRBV5-1; cdr3_length: 12; cdr3_nt: TGCGCCAGCAGTTCGGTCGGCACTGAAGCTTTCTTT; cdr3_aa: CASSSVGTEAFF
clone_size: NA; d_call: TRBD2; j_call: TRBJ2-5; v_call: TRBV10-3; cdr3_length: 15; cdr3_nt: TGTGCCATCAGTGAGCCACGACTAGCTCAAGAGACCCAGTACTTC; cdr3_aa: CAISEPRLAQETQYF
clone_size: many; d_call: NA; j_call: TRBJ2-7; v_call: TRBV12-3/TRBV12-4; cdr3_length: 15; cdr3_nt: TGTGCCAGCAGCAAGTCCGGGACACCTACCTACGAGCAGTACTTC; cdr3_aa: CASSKSGTPTYEQYF
clone_size: NA; d_call: NA; j_call: TRBJ1-4; v_call: TRBV19; cdr3_length: 15; cdr3_nt: TGTGCCAGTAGTATATCCAGGGTGAGGAATGAAAAACTGTTTTTT; cdr3_aa: CASSISRVRNEKLFF
clone_size: few; d_call: NA; j_call: TRBJ1-5; v_call: TRBV20-1; cdr3_length: 17; cdr3_nt: TGCAGTGCTAGATTCCCGAGTGGCGGCAGCCATCGGGAACCCCAGCATTTT; cdr3_aa: CSARFPSGGSHREPQHF
clone_size: NA; d_call: NA; j_call: TRBJ2-5; v_call: TRBV5-1; cdr3_length: 11; cdr3_nt: TGCGCCAGCAGTCCCGATGGGACCCAGTACTTC; cdr3_aa: CASSPDGTQYF
clone_size: NA; d_call: NA; j_call: TRBJ2-7; v_call: TRBV6-1; cdr3_length: 14; cdr3_nt: TGTGCCAGCAGCAACCCCGGGGGCTTCTACGAGCAGTACTTC; cdr3_aa: CASSNPGGFYEQYF
clone_size: few; d_call: NA; j_call: TRBJ2-2; v_call: TRBV5-1; cdr3_length: 12; cdr3_nt: TGCGCCAGCAGCTCGCACACCGGGGAGCTGTTTTTT; cdr3_aa: CASSSHTGELFF
clone_size: NA; d_call: NA; j_call: TRBJ2-1; v_call: TRBV18; cdr3_length: 15; cdr3_nt: TGTGCCAGCTCACCCCCGAATGTCTTCACTTATGAGCAGTTCTTC; cdr3_aa: CASSPPNVFTYEQFF
clone_size: NA; d_call: NA; j_call: TRBJ1-1; v_call: TRBV2; cdr3_length: 13; cdr3_nt: TGTGCCAGCAGTGGGGAGAGTCTCACTGAAGCTTTCTTT; cdr3_aa: CASSGESLTEAFF
clone_size: NA; d_call: NA; j_call: TRBJ2-7; v_call: TRBV7-9; cdr3_length: 16; cdr3_nt: TGTGCCAGCAGCTTTTCCACGGGTTGGAGTCCCTACGAGCAGTACTTC; cdr3_aa: CASSFSTGWSPYEQYF
clone_size: few; d_call: NA; j_call: TRBJ2-7; v_call: TRBV7-2; cdr3_length: 12; cdr3_nt: TGTGCCAGCAGCCCCCACAGGGTCGAGCAGTACTTC; cdr3_aa: CASSPHRVEQYF
clone_size: few; d_call: TRBD1; j_call: TRBJ2-3; v_call: TRBV19; cdr3_length: 13; cdr3_nt: TGTGCCAGTAATTACAGGGGGAGAGATACGCAGTATTTT; cdr3_aa: CASNYRGRDTQYF
clone_size: many; d_call: TRBD2; j_call: TRBJ2-7; v_call: TRBV6-5; cdr3_length: 15; cdr3_nt: TGTGCCAGCAGTTACTCGAGCGGGACCTCCTACGAGCAGTACTTC; cdr3_aa: CASSYSSGTSYEQYF
clone_size: many; d_call: NA; j_call: TRBJ1-1; v_call: TRBV29-1; cdr3_length: 13; cdr3_nt: TGCAGCGCCGATAAACCCGAGGCCACTGAAGCTTTCTTT; cdr3_aa: CSADKPEATEAFF
clone_size: few; d_call: TRBD2; j_call: TRBJ2-1; v_call: TRBV12-3/TRBV12-4; cdr3_length: 17; cdr3_nt: TGTGCCAGCAGTTTCCCCCTAACTAGCGGAGTTTACAATGAGCAGTTCTTC; cdr3_aa: CASSFPLTSGVYNEQFF
clone_size: NA; d_call: NA; j_call: TRBJ1-1; v_call: TRBV5-5; cdr3_length: 13; cdr3_nt: TGTGCCAGCAGCTTCCAGGGGCACACTGAAGCTTTCTTT; cdr3_aa: CASSFQGHTEAFF
clone_size: NA; d_call: TRBD2; j_call: TRBJ2-3; v_call: TRBV18; cdr3_length: 13; cdr3_nt: TGTGCCAGCTCACCCGGGACTAGAGATACGCAGTATTTT; cdr3_aa: CASSPGTRDTQYF
clone_size: many; d_call: NA; j_call: TRBJ2-6; v_call: TRBV29-1; cdr3_length: 12; cdr3_nt: TGCAGCGTTGTTTGGCCAGGATCTTCGCTGACTTTC; cdr3_aa: CSVVWPGSSLTF